Listed below are T cell receptor beta chains from one sample, sequenced in a study of early T cells in non-severe SARS-CoV-2 infection. TCRdb itself ran the 5' RACE reads through MiXCR, one entry per CDR3 protein. Of 50,000 to 85,000 distinct CDR3 sequences in the sample, less than 9.5% are singletons; the top ten hold roughly 3.2%. Sequenced input: whole blood. The receptors shown here come from an adult who was a healthcare worker with PCR-confirmed SARS-CoV-2 infection or an uninfected control (not recorded which). CDR3s include the opening cysteine and the closing phenylalanine or tryptophan. D genes are given only for firm matches. The size field is filled for only some rows; it gives once, few, many or a size class.

. | . | TRBJ2-7 | TRBV7-2 | TGTGCCAGCAGCTTAGCGGGGACGGTCTCCTACGAGCAGTACTTC | CASSLAGTVSYEQYF
. | . | TRBJ1-4 | TRBV12-3/TRBV12-4 | TGTGCCAGCAGTCCAATGGGAGGGAATAGGGAAAAACTGTTTTTT | CASSPMGGNREKLFF
. | . | TRBJ2-4 | TRBV6-1 | TGTGCCAGCACCTGGACGGGTCTAGCCAAAAACATTCAGTACTTC | CASTWTGLAKNIQYF
. | . | TRBJ2-1 | TRBV12-3/TRBV12-4 | TGTGCCAGCAGCCCCGCGGGAGAGCAGTTCTTC | CASSPAGEQFF
few | . | TRBJ1-2 | TRBV20-1 | TGCAGTGCACGAGGGGTGCATGGCTACACCTTC | CSARGVHGYTF
. | TRBD1 | TRBJ2-3 | TRBV7-9 | TGTGCCAGCAGCTCCAACAGGGGTACAGATACGCAGTATTTT | CASSSNRGTDTQYF
many | . | TRBJ1-3 | TRBV29-1 | TGCAGCGCCGGGGACTCCTCTGGAAACACCATATATTTT | CSAGDSSGNTIYF
many | . | TRBJ2-5 | TRBV7-9 | TGTGCCAGCAGCTCACAGCGGCCCCAAGAGACCCAGTACTTC | CASSSQRPQETQYF
many | . | TRBJ2-5 | TRBV12-3/TRBV12-4 | TGTGCCAGCAGTTTGTTTCTCTTCGAGACCCAGTACTTC | CASSLFLFETQYF
. | . | TRBJ1-6 | TRBV28 | TGTGCCATCTCGCCCCGTCCTAAATCGGATTCACCCCTCCACTTT | CAISPRPKSDSPLHF
many | . | TRBJ2-6 | TRBV3-1 | TGTGCCAGCAGCCCTCAACAGTTCTCTGGGGCCAACGTCCTGACTTTC | CASSPQQFSGANVLTF
few | TRBD1 | TRBJ2-1 | TRBV30 | TGTGCCTGGAGTGTACAGGGGGGCGCCTCCGAGCAGTTCTTC | CAWSVQGGASEQFF
. | TRBD1 | TRBJ1-5 | TRBV6-6 | TGTGCCAGCAGTTACCCCCGACAGGGGGCAGAAAATCAGCCCCAGCATTTT | CASSYPRQGAENQPQHF
many | TRBD2 | TRBJ2-1 | TRBV20-1 | TGCAGTGCGAGCCGTCTAGCGGGAGAGTATGAGCAGTTCTTC | CSASRLAGEYEQFF
many | TRBD2 | TRBJ2-7 | TRBV10-3 | TGTGCCATCAGGGCAGCGGGAGGCACCTACGAGCAGTACTTC | CAIRAAGGTYEQYF
. | TRBD1 | TRBJ2-3 | TRBV18 | TGTGCCAGCTCACCAAGGGGGACAGGGGAAGGCACAGATACGCAGTATTTT | CASSPRGTGEGTDTQYF
many | . | TRBJ2-1 | TRBV5-1 | TGCGCCAGCAGCTCATGGCGTCCGGGACAACAGGAGACCGACCGTGAGCAGTTCTTC | CASSSWRPGQQETDREQFF
many | . | TRBJ1-2 | TRBV3-1 | TGTGCCAGCAGCCAAGAGGCCCAAGTCGCTAACTATGGCTACACCTTC | CASSQEAQVANYGYTF
. | TRBD2 | TRBJ2-7 | TRBV18 | TGTGCCAGCTCACCCGGACTAGCGGGAATTGGCGAGCAGTACTTC | CASSPGLAGIGEQYF
. | TRBD2 | TRBJ2-5 | TRBV14 | TGTGCCAGCAGCCGGACTAGCGGAGGAGAGACCCAGTACTTC | CASSRTSGGETQYF
. | TRBD2 | TRBJ2-1 | TRBV6-1 | TGTGCCACCAAGTTCGGACTAGCGCTGGATGAGCAGTTCTTC | CATKFGLALDEQFF
. | . | TRBJ2-3 | TRBV5-4 | TGTGCCAGCAGCAAAGACAGCACAGATACGCAGTATTTT | CASSKDSTDTQYF
many | TRBD2 | TRBJ2-1 | TRBV20-1 | TGCAGTGCTAGAGACTTAGCGGGAGGGCCATATGAGCAGTTCTTC | CSARDLAGGPYEQFF
few | TRBD2 | TRBJ2-2 | TRBV7-9 | TGTGCCAGCAGCCAGGGACTAGCAGCGAACACCGGGGAGCTGTTTTTT | CASSQGLAANTGELFF
few | . | TRBJ1-4 | TRBV4-3 | TGCGCCAGCAGCCAAGATTGGGCAACTAATGAAAAACTGTTTTTT | CASSQDWATNEKLFF
. | TRBD1 | TRBJ1-1 | TRBV11-3 | TGTGCCAGCAGCATCAACAGGGGGAGGATGGAAGCTTTCTTT | CASSINRGRMEAFF